This TCR beta chain originates from a study of blood T cell repertoires in COVID-19. Study-wide context: Samples taken during acute and convalescent COVID-19 were collected in the United States, Italy and Spain.

This CDR3 is built from 12 residues. Germline loops: CDR1 MDHEN, CDR2 SYDVKM. V was cut by 8 bases and J by 9 bases, with 16 bases left in between. In the authors' workflow: Reference gene primer amplification in the assay estimated nucleated cell counts. This table comes from immunoSEQ multiplex PCR, and its TCRdb copy is limited to in-frame clones, with some not included. The V and J calls and the clone size are those of that table, but D and trimming were determined from the DNA. The sample yields about 73,000 clones, 82% seen once. The source is an older woman with acute or convalescent COVID-19. The sequencing sample was made of peripheral blood. The chain joins TRBV28 to TRBJ1-1; TRBD1 is a possible D gene (6 bases). The CDR3 DNA is TGTGCCAGCGGTAGACAGGTTAACCAAGCTTTCTTT. This translates into CASGRQVNQAFF.